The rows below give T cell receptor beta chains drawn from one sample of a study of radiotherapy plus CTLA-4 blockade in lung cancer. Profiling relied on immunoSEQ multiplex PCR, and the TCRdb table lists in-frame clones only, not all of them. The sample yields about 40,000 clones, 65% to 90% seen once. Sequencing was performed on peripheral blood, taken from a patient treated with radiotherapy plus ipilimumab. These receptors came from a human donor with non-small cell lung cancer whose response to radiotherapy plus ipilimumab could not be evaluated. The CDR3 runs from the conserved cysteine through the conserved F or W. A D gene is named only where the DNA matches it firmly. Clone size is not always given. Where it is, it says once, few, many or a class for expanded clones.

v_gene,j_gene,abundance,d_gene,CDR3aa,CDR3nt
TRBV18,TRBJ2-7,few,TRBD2,CASSPVTSGISTYEQYF,TGTGCCAGCTCACCGGTGACTAGCGGGATTTCAACCTACGAGCAGTACTTC
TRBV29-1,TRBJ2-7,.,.,CSVVGGSYEQYF,TGCAGCGTTGTCGGGGGTTCCTACGAGCAGTACTTC
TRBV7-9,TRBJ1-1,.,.,CASSRSLDRPENTEAFF,TGTGCCAGCAGCCGAAGCTTAGACAGGCCGGAGAACACTGAAGCTTTCTTT
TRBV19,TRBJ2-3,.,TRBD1,CASSMTGGRTDTQYF,TGTGCCAGTAGTATGACAGGGGGGAGAACAGATACGCAGTATTTT
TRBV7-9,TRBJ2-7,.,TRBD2,CASRPGGGPYEQYF,TGTGCCAGCAGACCTGGGGGAGGGCCGTACGAGCAGTACTTC
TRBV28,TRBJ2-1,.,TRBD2,CATKRGAGEQFF,TGTGCCACCAAGCGGGGGGCGGGTGAGCAGTTCTTC
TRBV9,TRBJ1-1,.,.,CASSPRWGEKAEAFF,TGTGCCAGCAGCCCACGGTGGGGGGAAAAGGCTGAAGCTTTCTTT
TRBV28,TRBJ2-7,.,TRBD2,CASTHSLAGVDGSYEQYF,TGTGCCAGCACCCACTCACTAGCGGGGGTCGACGGGTCCTACGAGCAGTACTTC
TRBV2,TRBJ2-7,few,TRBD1,CASRSRQGPAEQYF,TGTGCCAGCAGATCCAGACAGGGCCCAGCCGAGCAGTACTTC
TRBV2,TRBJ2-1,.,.,CASSRDTYNEQFF,TGTGCCAGCAGCCGGGACACCTACAATGAGCAGTTCTTC
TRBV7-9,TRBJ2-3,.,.,CASSPAGRSTDTQYF,TGTGCCAGCAGCCCAGCGGGCCGGAGCACAGATACGCAGTATTTT
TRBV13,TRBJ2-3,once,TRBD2,CASSKRENTQYF,TGTGCCAGCTCTAAGCGGGAAAATACGCAGTATTTT
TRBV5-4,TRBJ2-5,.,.,CASSLITEETQYF,TGTGCCAGCAGCTTGATCACGGAAGAGACCCAGTACTTC
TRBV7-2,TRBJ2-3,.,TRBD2,CASSPTSGPDTQYF,TGTGCCAGCAGCCCTACTAGCGGACCAGATACGCAGTATTTT
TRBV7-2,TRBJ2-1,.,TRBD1,CASSPGQGPRREQFF,TGTGCCAGCAGCCCCGGACAGGGCCCCCGTAGGGAGCAGTTCTTC
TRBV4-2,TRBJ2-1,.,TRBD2,CASSHAGSGSPNEQFF,TGTGCCAGCAGCCACGCGGGGAGCGGGAGCCCCAATGAGCAGTTCTTC
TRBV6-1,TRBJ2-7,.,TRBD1,CASTHSGTVSEQYF,TGTGCCAGCACCCACTCTGGGACAGTTTCCGAGCAGTACTTC
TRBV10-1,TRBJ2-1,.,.,CASSESPAVYNEQFF,TGCGCCAGCAGTGAGTCCCCGGCGGTTTACAATGAGCAGTTCTTC
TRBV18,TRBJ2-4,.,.,CASSPGAIAKNIQYF,TGTGCCAGCTCACCTGGTGCGATAGCCAAAAACATTCAGTACTTC
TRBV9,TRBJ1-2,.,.,CASSAGMKSGYTF,TGTGCCAGCAGCGCCGGGATGAAATCTGGCTACACCTTC
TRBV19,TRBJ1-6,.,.,CASRQQPGPLHF,TGTGCCAGTAGGCAACAGCCTGGACCCCTCCACTTT
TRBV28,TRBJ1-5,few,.,CASSYILGGDQPQHF,TGTGCCAGCAGTTACATTTTAGGGGGGGATCAGCCCCAGCATTTT
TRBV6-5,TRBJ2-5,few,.,CASSWRETQYF,TGTGCCAGCAGTTGGCGGGAGACCCAGTACTTC
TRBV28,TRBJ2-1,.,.,CASSSWALYNEQFF,TGTGCCAGCAGTTCCTGGGCCCTCTACAATGAGCAGTTCTTC
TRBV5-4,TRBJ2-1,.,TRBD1,CASSLGQGAWNEQFF,TGTGCCAGCAGCCTCGGACAGGGGGCATGGAATGAGCAGTTCTTC
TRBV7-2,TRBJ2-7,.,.,CASSWSGSYEQYF,TGTGCCAGCAGCTGGAGCGGGTCCTACGAGCAGTACTTC
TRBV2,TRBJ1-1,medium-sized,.,CASSEGAWDTEAFF,TGTGCCAGCAGTGAAGGGGCTTGGGACACTGAAGCTTTCTTT
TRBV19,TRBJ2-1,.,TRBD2,CASSPRTSSWGEQFF,TGTGCCAGTAGCCCCCGGACTAGCAGTTGGGGTGAGCAGTTCTTC
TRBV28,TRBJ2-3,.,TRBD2,CASRATTSGLQYF,TGTGCCAGCAGGGCGACCACTAGCGGGCTGCAGTATTTT
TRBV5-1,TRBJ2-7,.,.,CASSLVSATRSYEQYF,TGCGCCAGCAGCTTGGTTAGCGCGACCCGCTCCTACGAGCAGTACTTC
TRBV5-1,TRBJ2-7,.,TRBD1,CASSESGTGTSYEQYF,TGCGCCAGCAGCGAATCCGGGACAGGGACCTCCTACGAGCAGTACTTC
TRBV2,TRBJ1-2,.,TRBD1,CASSEQSGGPYTF,TGTGCCAGCAGTGAACAGTCAGGGGGGCCCTACACCTTC
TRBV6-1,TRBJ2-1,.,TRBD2,CASSDWLAGGSEQFF,TGTGCCAGCAGTGATTGGCTAGCGGGAGGTAGTGAGCAGTTCTTC
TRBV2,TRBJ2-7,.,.,CASSEVRDEQYF,TGTGCCAGCAGTGAAGTACGGGACGAGCAGTACTTC
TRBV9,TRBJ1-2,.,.,CASSLGGPPNYGYTF,TGTGCCAGCAGCCTCGGGGGTCCCCCTAACTATGGCTACACCTTC
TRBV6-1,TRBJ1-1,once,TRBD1,CASSAGQMNTEAFF,TGTGCCAGCAGTGCGGGACAGATGAACACTGAAGCTTTCTTT
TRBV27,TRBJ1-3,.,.,CASWGTGNTIYF,TGTGCCAGTTGGGGCACTGGAAACACCATATATTTT
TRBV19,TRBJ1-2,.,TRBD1,CASSIIWGQGRGYTF,TGTGCCAGTAGTATAATCTGGGGACAGGGCAGAGGCTACACCTTC
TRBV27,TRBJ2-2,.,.,CASSYLGLRSNAGELFF,TGTGCCAGCAGTTACCTTGGACTGAGAAGCAACGCCGGGGAGCTGTTTTTT
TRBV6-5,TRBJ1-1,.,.,CASRYSQGEAFF,TGTGCCAGCAGATATTCCCAGGGCGAAGCTTTCTTT
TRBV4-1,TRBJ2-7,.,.,CASSQEGLAGQVYEQYF,TGCGCCAGCAGCCAAGAAGGGCTAGCGGGACAGGTCTACGAGCAGTACTTC
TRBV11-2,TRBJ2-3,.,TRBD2,CASSPGTSGVTSTDTQYF,TGTGCCAGCAGCCCGGGGACTAGCGGGGTTACTAGCACAGATACGCAGTATTTT
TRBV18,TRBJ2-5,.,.,CASSPPRLGETQYF,TGTGCCAGCTCACCCCCCAGGCTTGGGGAGACCCAGTACTTC
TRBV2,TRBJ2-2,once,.,CATQTRNRDNGELFF,TGTGCCACACAAACCAGAAACAGGGATAACGGGGAGCTGTTTTTT
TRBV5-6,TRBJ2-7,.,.,CASSRILTGDYEQYF,TGTGCCAGCAGCAGAATATTAACAGGTGACTACGAGCAGTACTTC
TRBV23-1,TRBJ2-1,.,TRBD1,CASSQGDRDRVMVFF,TGCGCCAGCAGTCAAGGGGACCGGGACAGGGTGATGGTGTTCTTC
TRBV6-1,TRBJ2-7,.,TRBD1,CASRSSGTDSSEQYF,TGTGCCAGCAGGTCATCCGGGACAGATTCTTCTGAGCAGTACTTC
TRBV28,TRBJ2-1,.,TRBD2,CASSLPGLAGGPGFF,TGTGCCAGCAGTCTGCCGGGACTAGCGGGAGGGCCGGGTTTCTTC
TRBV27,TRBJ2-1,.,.,CASSLSRDSYNEQFF,TGTGCCAGCAGTTTATCGCGGGACTCCTACAATGAGCAGTTCTTC
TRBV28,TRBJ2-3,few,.,CASSFVAGTDTQYF,TGTGCCAGCAGTTTTGTGGCGGGCACAGATACGCAGTATTTT
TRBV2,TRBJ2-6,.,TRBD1,CASQGQLPSGWANVLTF,TGTGCCAGCCAGGGACAGTTACCCTCTGGCTGGGCCAACGTCCTGACTTTC
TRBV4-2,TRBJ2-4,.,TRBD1,CASSQGQGGAVPKNIQYF,TGTGCCAGCAGCCAAGGACAGGGGGGAGCGGTACCAAAAAACATTCAGTACTTC